This record covers a single T cell receptor beta chain. Its antigen is still unknown. This sample is part of a study of cytomegalovirus exposure and HLA in healthy donors. Findings and limits, study-wide: Accurate HLA-A and HLA-B prediction from TCR beta sequences was reported for most subjects. As a later analysis showed, several of the most significant clusters appeared to be linked to common viral pathogens.

Primers included in the PCR were 60 Vbeta and 13 Jbeta primers. The table came from immunoSEQ multiplex PCR; TCRdb's copy has only in-frame clones and leaves some out. The data hold about 130,000 clones, with approximately 82% observed a single time. Sequenced material: PBMCs. The receptor was derived from a boy younger than 10 in good health and CMV-seronegative.

CDR3: CASSELGRLQFF. CDR3 sequence (DNA): TGTGCCAGCAGTGAACTGGGGCGGTTGCAGTTCTTC. The chain combines TRBV6-1 with TRBJ2-1; D possibly corresponds to TRBD1 (5 bases). The CDR3 is 12 residues long. Trimming took 2 bases from V and 12 from J, leaving 11 bases between them. The V gene's germline CDR1 is MNHNS and CDR2 SASEGT.